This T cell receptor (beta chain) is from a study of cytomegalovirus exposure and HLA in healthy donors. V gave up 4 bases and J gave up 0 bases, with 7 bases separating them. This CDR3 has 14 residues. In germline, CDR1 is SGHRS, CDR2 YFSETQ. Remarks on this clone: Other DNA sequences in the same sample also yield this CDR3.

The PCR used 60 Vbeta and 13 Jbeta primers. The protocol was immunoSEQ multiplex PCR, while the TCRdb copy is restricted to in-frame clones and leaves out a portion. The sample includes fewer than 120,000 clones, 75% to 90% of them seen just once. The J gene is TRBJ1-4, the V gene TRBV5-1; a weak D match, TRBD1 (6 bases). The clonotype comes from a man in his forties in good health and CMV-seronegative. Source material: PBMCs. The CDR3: CASSGTSTNEKLFF. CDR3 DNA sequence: TGCGCCAGCAGCGGGACATCAACTAATGAAAAACTGTTTTTT.